This T cell receptor (beta chain) was identified in a study of T cell responses to AZD1222 COVID-19 vaccine. Study conclusions and caveats: With dominance at 160-218 and 743-854, vaccine-associated CD4 TCRs spanned spike.

CDR1 and CDR2 (germline): MNHEY, SVGAGI. Deletions cut 8 bases from V and 5 bases from J, with 9 bases between. This CDR3 has 11 amino acids. As regards this clone: Its antigen is as yet unknown.

The protocol was immunoSEQ multiplex PCR, while the TCRdb copy is restricted to in-frame clones and leaves out a portion. Among about 84,000 clones listed, about 85% were seen once. This TCR derives from an adult in good health. The sequencing used peripheral blood, collected on day 0 of AZD1222 vaccination. The gene calls are TRBV6-5 and TRBJ2-5; unclear D gene. CDR3 nucleotide sequence: TGTGCCAGCGGGATTACGGAGACCCAGTACTTC. It encodes CASGITETQYF.